These 26 T cell receptor beta chains came from one sample sequenced in a study of control samples from healthy donors and cancer patients. Sequenced by immunoSEQ multiplex PCR; TCRdb stores in-frame clones only, minus some. The sample carries about 130,000 clones, 90% recorded once. The sequenced sample consisted of blood. The receptors here all came from a middle-aged man in good health.

The chain uses TRBV20-1 and TRBJ2-3, with D possibly matching TRBD2 (7 bases). Germline assignment: CDR1 DFQATT and CDR2 SNEGSKA (reference sequence). The V end was cut by 3 bases, the J end by 4 bases, with 20 bases between. This CDR3 has 16 residues. The CDR3, as DNA: TGCAGTGCTAGTTCCGGGGGGCGGGGTATCGCAGATACGCAGTATTTT. Protein: CSASSGGRGIADTQYF.

This sequence joins TRBV13 and TRBJ2-1; 7 bases agree with TRBD2. J lost 1 base, V lost 10 bases, and 4 bases had no gene match. The CDR3 consists of 13 residues. Germline CDR1 PRHDT, CDR2 FYEKMQ (reference sequence). DNA of the CDR3: TGTGCCACCAAGCGGGGTTCCTACAATGAGCAGTTCTTC. This encodes CATKRGSYNEQFF.

This sequence joins TRBV6-5 and TRBJ2-2; no definite D call. Germline assignment: CDR1 MNHEY and CDR2 SVGAGI. This CDR3 has 14 residues. Trimming left V 7 bases short and J 2 bases short, with 11 bases between. The CDR3, as DNA: TGTGCCAGCACCATAACAGCCAACACCGGGGAGCTGTTTTTT. It yields the protein CASTITANTGELFF.

V is TRBV2 and J is TRBJ1-4; D is unresolved. V was trimmed by 7 bases and J by 5 bases, leaving 14 bases between them. The CDR3 is 14 amino acids. Germline assignment: CDR1 SNHLY and CDR2 FYNNEI. This chain's CDR3 is CASKLGRMNEKLFF. In DNA, the CDR3 is TGTGCCAGCAAGCTAGGGCGTATGAATGAAAAACTGTTTTTT.

The V gene is TRBV6-1, the J gene TRBJ2-3; weak D call: TRBD1 (6 bases). The CDR3 spans 15 residues. V was shortened by 1 base and J by 7 bases, with 15 bases between the two germline ends. Germline V CDR1 and CDR2: MNHNS, SASEGT. The CDR3 loop is CASSEGGRMFHTQYF. The CDR3 region has the DNA TGTGCCAGCAGTGAAGGGGGGCGCATGTTCCATACGCAGTATTTT.

This clone was observed a single time. The chain carries TRBV23-1 and TRBJ1-1; maybe TRBD1 (6 bases). TRBV23-1 is recorded as an ORF, its role being uncertain. The CDR3 totals 16 residues. V was clipped by 11 bases and J by 1 base, with 23 bases between them. CDR3 residues: CARDGRGQIKNTEAFF. The CDR3 nucleotides read TGCGCCCGAGACGGCAGGGGCCAAATAAAGAACACTGAAGCTTTCTTT.

V is TRBV6-5 and J is TRBJ2-3, with 11 nucleotides matching TRBD1. The germline V gene has CDR1 MNHEY and CDR2 SVGAGI. This CDR3 is built from 15 residues. V lost 6 bases and J lost 4; bases outside the gene matches: 6. The CDR3 region is CASSSGTGGSDTQYF. DNA for the CDR3: TGTGCCAGCAGCTCCGGGACAGGGGGTTCAGATACGCAGTATTTT.

This rearrangement joins TRBV11-3 to TRBJ2-3, with D perhaps given as TRBD1 or TRBD2 (5 bases each). This CDR3 spans 15 amino acids. The germline CDR1 and CDR2 sequences are SGHNT and YENEEA. V was cut by 6 bases and J by 0 bases, with 13 bases left in between. CDR3 sequence: CASSPGTASTDTQYF. CDR3 DNA sequence: TGTGCCAGCAGTCCAGGGACGGCTAGCACAGATACGCAGTATTTT.

CDR3 residues: CASSATSGGTDTQYF. For the CDR3, the DNA is TGCGCCAGCAGCGCGACTAGCGGGGGCACAGATACGCAGTATTTT. V gene TRBV5-1 combines with J gene TRBJ2-3; 11 nucleotides line up with TRBD2. Germline loops: CDR1 SGHRS, CDR2 YFSETQ. V gave up 4 bases and J gave up 1 base; unmatched junction bases: 2. The CDR3 consists of 15 residues.

This rearrangement joins TRBV28 to TRBJ2-4; TRBD1 or TRBD2 may be the D gene (6 bases each). Germline V gene data show CDR1 as MDHEN and CDR2 as SYDVKM. Trimming cost V 4 bases and J 9 bases, with 13 bases left between them. CDR3 length: 13 amino acids. The DNA of the CDR3 is TGTGCCAGCAGTTGGGGGGCAGTTCCCATTCAGTACTTC. Its translation is CASSWGAVPIQYF.

The rearrangement joins TRBV5-6 to TRBJ1-1; 8 bases fit TRBD1. CDR1 SGHDT and CDR2 YYEEEE come from the germline V gene. This CDR3 region has 17 residues. The V segment lost 1 base and the J segment 0 bases; nucleotides outside the gene matches: 8. CDR3 amino acids: CASSLWGDRLMNTEAFF. The CDR3 region has the DNA TGTGCCAGCAGCTTGTGGGGGGACAGGCTAATGAACACTGAAGCTTTCTTT.

J is TRBJ1-5 and V is TRBV10-3, with D unclear. The CDR3 has 15 residues. Germline V gene data show CDR1 as ENHRY and CDR2 as SYGVKD. Trimming took off 10 bases at V and 3 bases at J, with 19 bases between the two ends. The CDR3: CATEDAGGDNQPQHF. DNA of the CDR3: TGTGCCACCGAAGACGCGGGTGGGGACAATCAGCCCCAGCATTTT.

The V call is TRBV6-5, the J call TRBJ1-3, with D tentatively TRBD1 (6 bases). The germline V gene encodes CDR1 MNHEY and CDR2 SVGAGI. V dropped 7 bases and J dropped 4 bases, with 17 bases sitting between them. CDR3 size: 15 residues. The chain's CDR3 is CASKGLTGSGNTIYF. CDR3 DNA: TGTGCCAGCAAGGGACTAACAGGGTCCGGAAACACCATATATTTT.

The chain recombines TRBV25-1 with TRBJ2-2, with 10 bases lining up with TRBD2. Looked up from germline, CDR1 is MGHDK and CDR2 is SYGVNS. The CDR3 is 18 amino acids. V lost 2 bases, J lost 5 bases, and 11 bases stayed unmatched. CDR3 sequence (DNA): TGTGCCAGCAGTGAAGGAGTACTAGCGGGGTTTGGGACCGGGGAGCTGTTTTTT. Its protein product is CASSEGVLAGFGTGELFF. The full variable domain, completed using reference TRBV25-1 and TRBJ2-2, is EADIYQTPRYLVIGTGKKITLECSQTMGHDKMYWYQQDPGMELHLIHYSYGVNSTEKGDLSSESTVSRIRTEHFPLTLESARPSHTSQYLCASSEGVLAGFGTGELFFGEGSRLTVL.

This chain joins TRBV7-3 and TRBJ2-3; 7 bases match TRBD2. The germline V gene has CDR1 SGHTA and CDR2 FQGTGA. This CDR3 contains 14 residues. The junction had 4 bases not matched to a gene; V was cut back by 3 bases and J by 4 bases. DNA for the CDR3: TGTGCCAGCAGCTTCGGGGGGACGGCAGATACGCAGTATTTT. It codes for CASSFGGTADTQYF. Drawing the rest from reference TRBV7-3 and TRBJ2-3, the complete variable domain is GAGVSQTPSNKVTEKGKYVELRCDPISGHTALYWYRQSLGQGPEFLIYFQGTGAADDSGLPNDRFFAVRPEGSVSTLKIQRTERGDSAVYLCASSFGGTADTQYFGPGTRLTVL.

The V call is TRBV24-1, the J call TRBJ2-3; D gene ambiguous. The CDR3 runs to 16 residues. The V end lost 3 bases, the J end lost 3 bases, and 15 bases lay between the germline ends. Germline CDR1 KGHDR, CDR2 SFDVKD. CDR3 DNA: TGTGCCACCAGTGATAGGGCCTCAGGAAAGACAGATACGCAGTATTTT. Translating it yields CATSDRASGKTDTQYF.

This clone occurred once. This chain uses TRBV7-6 with TRBJ2-1; possibly TRBD2 for D (5 bases). Trimming cost V 1 base and J 7 bases, with 14 bases left between them. This CDR3 spans 15 amino acids. CDR1 and CDR2 from the germline V gene are SGHVS and FNYEAQ. The CDR3 spells CASSLEIGRGNEQFF. The CDR3 region has the DNA TGTGCCAGCAGCTTAGAAATAGGACGGGGAAATGAGCAGTTCTTC.

The chain combines TRBV7-8 with TRBJ1-5, with D perhaps TRBD1 (6 bases). The CDR3 covers 18 residues. The germline gives CDR1 SGHVS, CDR2 FQNEAQ. Trimming took 4 bases from V and 6 from J, leaving 25 bases between them. CDR3 loop: CASSSGGGSGFYGQPQHF. The CDR3 DNA reads TGTGCCAGCAGCTCCGGAGGGGGGTCTGGCTTTTACGGTCAGCCCCAGCATTTT.

V and J are TRBV20-1 and TRBJ1-2, with D perhaps matching TRBD1 (5 bases). This CDR3 region has 11 residues. Germline CDR1 reads DFQATT; CDR2 reads SNEGSKA (reference sequence). The germline V and J ends were trimmed by 6 bases and 7 bases, with 12 bases remaining between them. This CDR3 reads CSAATRGGYTF. The CDR3 coding sequence is TGCAGTGCCGCAACGAGGGGTGGCTACACCTTC.

This clone has just a few counts. V is TRBV27 and J is TRBJ2-2; 7 bases agree with TRBD1. The junction had 13 bases not matched to a gene; V was cut back by 5 bases and J by 4 bases. CDR3 length: 17 residues. Germline loops: CDR1 MNHEY, CDR2 SMNVEV (reference sequence). The CDR3 region has the DNA TGTGCCAGCAGTAAACCGACAGGGACCAGATTCACCGGGGAGCTGTTTTTT. It is translated as CASSKPTGTRFTGELFF.

The V and J genes are TRBV11-2 and TRBJ1-1; TRBD1 matches 8 bases. Germline values: CDR1 SGHAT, CDR2 FQNNGV. V was clipped by 3 bases and J by 2 bases; unmatched bases: 11. The CDR3 consists of 17 residues. DNA for the CDR3: TGTGCCAGCAGCTTGACCTCAGGGGGCGATTTAAACACTGAAGCTTTCTTT. Translation: CASSLTSGGDLNTEAFF.

The chain is built from TRBV28 and TRBJ1-2; D not certain. This CDR3 is built from 13 residues. Germline CDR1 is MDHEN and CDR2 is SYDVKM. Trimming took 6 bases from V and 5 from J, leaving 13 bases between them. CDR3 nucleotides: TGTGCCAGCAGGCTCCCGAACTTTTATGGCTACACCTTC. Protein sequence: CASRLPNFYGYTF.

The chain carries TRBV10-3 and TRBJ2-4; the D gene is possibly TRBD1 (8 bases). The CDR3 covers 16 residues. Trimming left V 4 bases short and J 7 bases short, with 20 bases between. Germline-derived CDR1 and CDR2 are ENHRY and SYGVKD. CDR3 nucleotides: TGTGCCATCAGTGCCTCCGGACAGGGAGGGGTGAACATTCAGTACTTC. Its translation is CAISASGQGGVNIQYF.

This chain links TRBV7-9 with TRBJ1-4, with D uncertain. Germline CDR1 and CDR2: SEHNR and FQNEAQ (reference sequence). The CDR3 contains 16 residues. The ends were cut back, 5 bases at V and 4 bases at J, with 17 bases in the middle. The CDR3 DNA reads TGTGCCAGCAGCGCTACCTTGAGAGGACGTAATGAAAAACTGTTTTTT. Translating it yields CASSATLRGRNEKLFF.

This clone was seen just once. The chain couples TRBV11-2 to TRBJ2-5; 12 positions agree with TRBD2. Germline trimming cut 4 bases from V and 1 base from J; bases unmatched to any gene: 4. Germline assignment: CDR1 SGHAT and CDR2 FQNNGV. CDR3 length equals 16 residues. The CDR3 loop reads CASSSGLAGPQETQYF. In nucleotides, the CDR3 is TGTGCCAGCAGCTCCGGACTAGCGGGGCCCCAAGAGACCCAGTACTTC.

The chain joins TRBV7-3 to TRBJ2-3; D unclear. CDR3 length: 14 residues. V gave up 1 base and J gave up 0 bases, with 5 bases separating them. CDR1 SGHTA and CDR2 FQGTGA come from the germline V gene. CDR3 sequence reads: CASSLKTSTDTQYF. For the CDR3, the DNA is TGTGCCAGCAGCTTAAAGACTAGCACAGATACGCAGTATTTT.